This T cell receptor beta chain was found in a study of blood T cell repertoires in COVID-19. About the study: Sites across the United States, Italy and Spain contributed samples from acute and convalescent COVID-19. In each case, the material was cDNA or gDNA derived from T cells, B-cell-depleted T cells, or PBMCs.

Some clones are missing from TCRdb's copy, which holds only in-frame ones; the method was immunoSEQ multiplex PCR. The sample has approximately 92,000 clones; just over 85% are singletons. The germline CDR1 and CDR2 sequences are SNHLY and FYNNEI. The CDR3 length is 15 residues. This clone was observed a handful of times. Germline and junction disagree at one end, which may indicate a read error. Sequencing was carried out using peripheral blood. The receptor was derived from a woman between 55 and 75 years old in a cohort sampled during active or convalescent COVID-19. J is TRBJ2-1 and V is TRBV2; tentatively, D is TRBD2 (5 bases). The CDR3 DNA reads as TGTGCCAGCAGCGAAGAGAGAGGGTCGCGAAATGAGCAGTTCTTC. Its translation is CASSEERGSRNEQFF.